The text below deals with one T cell receptor beta chain. A few counts support this clonotype. Its antigen is still unknown. One base away there is no much larger clone; base qualities are not given. The data derive from a study of identical twins (dated by TCRdb to 2016 to 2018). Background for the entire study: To test whether fetal clonotypes persist, this study deep-sequenced TCR alpha and beta repertoires from monozygotic twins, from unrelated adults of various ages, and from cord blood. To rule out contamination, replicate twin experiments were performed at different times with different library preparation protocols.

Every donor was a healthy Caucasian. Three pairs of female monozygotic twins, all aged about 18 to 30 years, made up the twin cohort. Miltenyi CD45RO+ enrichment and human naive T-cell isolation kits were used to isolate memory (CD45RO+) and naive T cells from PBMC. Study-wide conclusions, independent of this receptor: In beta out-of-frame sequences, excess twin sharing was weaker, because having fewer shared sequences lowered the signal-to-noise ratio. Compared with coincidental sharing between unrelated individuals, out-of-frame TCR alpha sequences shared between twins had an excess of sequences with low generation probability. Invariant T cells such as MAIT and iNKT could partly confound zero-insertion analyses, although diverse VJ usage argued against such confounding for most clonotypes. Abundant cord blood beta clonotypes carried fewer insertions; young adult naive repertoires showed a weaker similar trend, while memory repertoires showed none. In monozygotic twins, recombination models systematically underestimated out-of-frame TCR alpha sharing, but the models matched the sharing seen between unrelated individuals. Because the same donors could not be followed over many years, the conclusions depended on cross-sectional statistical analysis.

Receptor amplification or capture employed 5' RACE. Instrument used: Illumina HiSeq 2000. Template switching added a universal primer binding site, and the final cDNA carried a unique molecular identifier that allowed TCR cDNA molecules to be counted accurately. Specific primers in the conserved constant-segment region were used to synthesize first-strand cDNA for TCR alpha and beta chains. To control for contamination, every cDNA library carried two barcodes: a SMART-Mk sample barcode plus Illumina barcodes. Two successive PCR steps introduced TruSeq adapter sequences along with Illumina sample barcodes. The Illumina HiSeq platform was used with custom primers to sequence TCR alpha and beta cDNA libraries. On the authors' methods: MiGEC was used to process raw reads and extract unique molecular identifiers, and MiXCR was used to find CDR3 positions. Recombination models were inferred per individual with the repgenHMM and IGoR tools using an EM algorithm. The analysis of shared clonotypes was done with the tcR package in R, with sharing normalized by the product of cloneset sizes. To study raw recombination free of thymic and clonal selection effects, out-of-frame nonproductive sequences were analyzed. TCRdb took the public reads, trimmed them with fastp at Q25, ran MiXCR for clone calling and kept in-frame beta chains. Records with the same CDR3 protein are collapsed into one entry carrying the most frequent genes and DNA. It is TCRdb's table, rather than the study itself, that gives the V and J calls and clone size. The sample contains under 300,000 distinct CDR3 sequences, over 9.5% of them found a single time. 4% to 5% of the sample is in the top ten clones.

These records were also assigned to another study, of yellow fever vaccine responses in identical twins. Reported in the second study: According to the authors, the vaccine-induced T cell response in identical twins seemed to be partly convergent and partly specific to each individual. In the study, vaccine-responding T cell clones were precisely tracked in identical twins.

The sequence derives from a woman under 30 in good health. Sequenced input: memory (CD45RO+) T cells sorted from blood. What this sample's cell subset or site label stands for: CD45RO+ enriched T cells.

The base sequence is TGCGCCAGCAGCTTGGCGTCAGGCAGGGGAACAGATACGCAGTATTTT. Translated, it gives CASSLASGRGTDTQYF. The V and J genes are TRBV5-1 and TRBJ2-3, with a weak D call of TRBD1 (6 bases match). Measured from the cysteine to the phenylalanine, the CDR3 is 16 residues long. The entry retains the CDR3 DNA only, 48 bases that are in frame from base 1. As encoded in the germline V gene, CDR1 is SGHRS while CDR2 is YFSETQ. V sheds 0 bases and J sheds 3 bases, leaving 14 bases between their ends.